The rows below give T cell receptor beta chains drawn from one sample of a study of Tregs in tolerant kidney transplant recipients. Sequencing used immunoSEQ multiplex PCR; TCRdb keeps in-frame clones, though not all of them. The repertoire holds tens of thousands of clones, with about 83% as singletons. Material for sequencing was CD4+ T cells from blood. Receptors originate from a human donor in good health. Both conserved end residues are part of each CDR3. A D gene is named only where the DNA matches it firmly. Rows give clone size only sometimes, using once, few, many, or a class for an expanded clone.

>NA|TRBJ1-2|NA|TRBV29-1
CSVPLGGRGDYGYTF
TGCAGCGTCCCGCTAGGGGGGAGGGGAGACTATGGCTACACCTTC
>once|TRBJ2-3|NA|TRBV18
CASSPELLSTDTQYF
TGTGCCAGCTCTCCCGAACTACTAAGCACAGATACGCAGTATTTT
>NA|TRBJ2-7|NA|TRBV6-5
CASPQGQNEQYF
TGTGCCAGCCCCCAGGGGCAGAACGAGCAGTACTTC
>NA|TRBJ2-7|NA|TRBV7-9
CASSQDPPGSGYEQYF
TGCGCCAGCAGCCAAGATCCTCCCGGGAGTGGGTACGAGCAGTACTTC
>NA|TRBJ1-5|NA|TRBV18
CASSPGYTRSNQPQHF
TGTGCCAGCTCACCAGGATATACACGAAGCAATCAGCCCCAGCATTTT
>NA|TRBJ2-6|TRBD1|TRBV5-1
CASSLGTGPSGANVLTF
TGCGCCAGCAGCCTCGGGACAGGGCCCTCTGGGGCCAACGTCCTGACTTTC
>NA|TRBJ2-7|TRBD1|TRBV4-1
CASSQDEPGGVEQYF
TGCGCCAGCAGCCAAGATGAGCCAGGGGGCGTCGAGCAGTACTTC
>NA|TRBJ2-3|NA|TRBV5-4
CASSIAAGTQYF
TGTGCCAGCTCAATAGCGGCGGGGACGCAGTATTTT
>NA|TRBJ1-6|TRBD1|TRBV2
CASIGFWDRGNSPLHF
TGTGCCAGCATTGGATTTTGGGACAGGGGTAATTCACCCCTCCACTTT
>NA|TRBJ1-3|NA|TRBV19
CASRTLSGNTIYF
TGTGCCAGTCGGACACTTTCTGGAAACACCATATATTTT
>NA|TRBJ1-1|TRBD1|TRBV5-4
CASSFRQGNLMNTEAFF
TGTGCCAGCAGTTTCCGACAGGGTAACCTCATGAACACTGAAGCTTTCTTT
>NA|TRBJ2-5|TRBD2|TRBV7-2
CASSLYRTSQETQYF
TGTGCCAGCAGCTTATATCGGACTAGCCAAGAGACCCAGTACTTC
>NA|TRBJ1-2|TRBD1|TRBV9
CASSPTWGTDYTF
TGTGCCAGCAGCCCCACATGGGGGACAGACTACACCTTC
>once|TRBJ2-3|TRBD2|TRBV10-3
CAISAFGGSTDTQYF
TGTGCCATCAGTGCCTTCGGGGGGAGCACAGATACGCAGTATTTT
>few|TRBJ1-1|NA|TRBV6-5
CASRSRYTEAFF
TGTGCCAGCAGGAGTCGGTACACTGAAGCTTTCTTT
>NA|TRBJ2-3|NA|TRBV29-1
CSVGGRPHTDTQYF
TGCAGCGTTGGGGGACGGCCTCACACAGATACGCAGTATTTT
>NA|TRBJ2-1|NA|TRBV19
CASSSPGLPYQSYNEQFF
TGTGCCAGTAGCTCCCCGGGACTCCCATACCAATCCTACAATGAGCAGTTCTTC
>NA|TRBJ2-1|NA|TRBV7-2
CASSLSGDIYEQFF
TGTGCCAGCAGCTTATCCGGGGATATATATGAGCAGTTCTTC
>NA|TRBJ2-1|NA|TRBV7-3
CASSLGSYNEQFF
TGTGCCAGCAGCTTAGGCTCCTACAATGAGCAGTTCTTC
>few|TRBJ2-2|NA|TRBV4-1
CASSQFSSGNTGELFF
TGCGCCAGCAGCCAATTTTCATCTGGGAACACCGGGGAGCTGTTTTTT
>NA|TRBJ2-5|NA|TRBV15
CATSSSYQETQYF
TGTGCCACCAGCAGTAGTTACCAAGAGACCCAGTACTTC
>NA|TRBJ2-3|TRBD2|TRBV7-2
CASSSYLGLAYTQYF
TGTGCCAGCAGCTCGTATCTGGGACTAGCGTATACGCAGTATTTT
>NA|TRBJ2-3|NA|TRBV6-5
CASALRGGDTQYF
TGTGCCAGCGCCCTGAGGGGGGGAGATACGCAGTATTTT
>NA|TRBJ2-3|TRBD2|TRBV7-2
CASSLFPGGTLGTDTQYF
TGTGCCAGCAGCTTATTCCCGGGGGGTACCCTGGGCACAGATACGCAGTATTTT
>once|TRBJ1-3|NA|TRBV7-6
CASSLGAGMASGNTIYF
TGTGCCAGCAGCTTAGGTGCCGGGATGGCCTCTGGAAACACCATATATTTT